This is a list of T cell receptor beta chains from one sample in a study of CD8+CD57+ T cells in acquired aplastic anemia. TCRdb independently ran MiXCR on the reads; one entry per CDR3 protein. Here the sample spans around 190,000 distinct CDR3 sequences, around 60% being singletons. Sequencing was done on a sample of sorted CD4+, CD8+, or CD8+CD57+ T cells (not recorded which) from PBMCs. Receptors were obtained from a human donor in good health. The conserved cysteine and the conserved F or W are not part of the CDR3 here.

cdr3_length: 9
v_call: TRBV25-1
cdr3_aa: ASSTYYEQY

cdr3_length: 13
v_call: TRBV10-2
cdr3_aa: ASSESTGATYEQY

cdr3_length: 14
v_call: TRBV4-1
cdr3_aa: ASSQLPTDSNSPLH

cdr3_length: 12
v_call: TRBV15
cdr3_aa: ATSSLGLAYEQY

cdr3_length: 12
v_call: TRBV27
cdr3_aa: ASSFGQPTGELF

cdr3_length: 12
v_call: TRBV25-1
cdr3_aa: ASSMWLSGTEAF

cdr3_length: 12
v_call: TRBV2
cdr3_aa: ASIGEGLRDTIY

cdr3_length: 13
v_call: TRBV4-1
cdr3_aa: ASSQGTGTLGEQY

cdr3_length: 11
v_call: TRBV29-1
cdr3_aa: SVALRDGVTQY

cdr3_length: 11
v_call: TRBV9
cdr3_aa: ASSVEGSYGYT

cdr3_length: 12
v_call: TRBV5-1
cdr3_aa: ASRTGASQETQY

cdr3_length: 13
v_call: TRBV12-3/TRBV12-4
cdr3_aa: ASTTTGALVNEQF

cdr3_length: 10
v_call: TRBV14
cdr3_aa: ASSQVGGEQY

cdr3_length: 12
v_call: TRBV29-1
cdr3_aa: SVEGRTTTYGYT

cdr3_length: 15
v_call: TRBV14
cdr3_aa: ASSQESAGGPAGELF

cdr3_length: 12
v_call: TRBV2
cdr3_aa: ASRVYGGANVPT

cdr3_length: 10
v_call: TRBV20-1
cdr3_aa: SARDQERGYT

cdr3_length: 14
v_call: TRBV4-2
cdr3_aa: ASSQELSGGSYEQY

cdr3_length: 12
v_call: TRBV13
cdr3_aa: ASSRAGTNYGYT

cdr3_length: 12
v_call: TRBV12-3/TRBV12-4
cdr3_aa: ASSYGQFNSPLH

cdr3_length: 14
v_call: TRBV10-3
cdr3_aa: AISRGPGTGFGEAF

cdr3_length: 13
v_call: TRBV2
cdr3_aa: ASSGQNLAKNIQY